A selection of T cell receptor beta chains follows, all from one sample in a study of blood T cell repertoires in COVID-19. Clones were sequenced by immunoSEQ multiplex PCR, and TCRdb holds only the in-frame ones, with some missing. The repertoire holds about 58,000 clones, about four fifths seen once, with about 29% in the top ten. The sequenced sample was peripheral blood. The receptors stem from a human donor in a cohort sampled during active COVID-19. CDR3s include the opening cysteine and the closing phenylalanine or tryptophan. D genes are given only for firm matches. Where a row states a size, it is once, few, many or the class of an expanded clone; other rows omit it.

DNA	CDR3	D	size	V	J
TGTGCCAGCAGTTCAGGGAACTATGGCTACACCTTC	CASSSGNYGYTF	.	few	TRBV28	TRBJ1-2
TGTGCCAGTAGTATCTCAGCGGGATCGGGCACAGATACGCAGTATTTT	CASSISAGSGTDTQYF	TRBD2	.	TRBV19	TRBJ2-3
TGCAGCGCTTTCGGGGAAAGCACAGATACGCAGTATTTT	CSAFGESTDTQYF	.	.	TRBV29-1	TRBJ2-3
TGTGCCAGCAGCCGTAGCGGGGCCTCCGGTAGGGAGCAGTTCTTC	CASSRSGASGREQFF	TRBD2	.	TRBV6-2/TRBV6-3	TRBJ2-1
TGTGCCAGCAGCGCGGGACAGTACATTCAGTACTTC	CASSAGQYIQYF	.	.	TRBV12-3/TRBV12-4	TRBJ2-4
TGTGCCAGCAGCTCGCTCGGGGAACAGGGTCCGAACTACGAGCAGTACTTC	CASSSLGEQGPNYEQYF	.	.	TRBV7-9	TRBJ2-7
TGTGCCAGCAGCCCCGAGGGAGAACGTTCACCCCTCCACTTT	CASSPEGERSPLHF	.	.	TRBV5-4	TRBJ1-6
TGTGCCAGCAGGCCCAGGGATGCCGGGGAGCTGTTTTTT	CASRPRDAGELFF	.	.	TRBV6-5	TRBJ2-2
TGTGCCAGCTCATTACAGGATTCACCCCTCCACTTT	CASSLQDSPLHF	.	.	TRBV6-5	TRBJ1-6
TGCGCCAGCAGCCAAGACCTCTGGGGACTGAAACACTACGAGCAGTACTTC	CASSQDLWGLKHYEQYF	.	few	TRBV4-1	TRBJ2-7
TGCGCCAGCAGGCCTCAGACAGGAGTAGGCTACGAGCAGTACTTC	CASRPQTGVGYEQYF	.	.	TRBV4-3	TRBJ2-7
TGTGCCAGCAGTCGGGAGACCCAGTACTTC	CASSRETQYF	.	.	TRBV28	TRBJ2-5
TGTGCCAGTAGTCCGAGACAAAGCACAGATACGCAGTATTTT	CASSPRQSTDTQYF	.	.	TRBV19	TRBJ2-3
TGTGCCAGCTCACCAGAAGGGGTATCAGATACGCAGTATTTT	CASSPEGVSDTQYF	.	.	TRBV18	TRBJ2-3
TGCGCCAGCAGCTTGGGGGCGTATACACCCGGGAGTACGCAGTATTTT	CASSLGAYTPGSTQYF	.	once	TRBV5-1	TRBJ2-3
TGCAGCGTAAAGGGGGCTACTGAAGCTTTCTTT	CSVKGATEAFF	TRBD1	.	TRBV29-1	TRBJ1-1
TGTGCCAGCAGCTCGACAGAGAACACTGAAGCTTTCTTT	CASSSTENTEAFF	.	.	TRBV5-4	TRBJ1-1
TGTGCCAGCAGCTTAGGGCAGGGGGACAATGAGCAGTTCTTC	CASSLGQGDNEQFF	TRBD1	once	TRBV7-3	TRBJ2-1
TGCGCCAGCAGCCGGTCAGGGGCTAGCGGGAGCCGCACCGGGGAGCTGTTTTTT	CASSRSGASGSRTGELFF	TRBD2	.	TRBV4-1	TRBJ2-2
TGTGCCAGCAGACCAGGAAGCTCTGGAAACACCATATATTTT	CASRPGSSGNTIYF	.	.	TRBV28	TRBJ1-3
TGTGCCAGCAGCTTCGATCCAGCGGGAGGGCCCGAGCAGTTCTTC	CASSFDPAGGPEQFF	TRBD2	.	TRBV5-4	TRBJ2-1
TGCGCCAGCAGCTTGGCCCTCGGGACAGGGGGCGGGAAGACCCAGTACTTC	CASSLALGTGGGKTQYF	TRBD1	.	TRBV5-1	TRBJ2-5
TGTGCCAGCAGGAGCCGCGGGGGCGCAGATACGCAGTATTTT	CASRSRGGADTQYF	.	.	TRBV5-6	TRBJ2-3
TGTGCCAGCAGTTACCTAGGACTAGCCGGGGAGCTGTTTTTT	CASSYLGLAGELFF	TRBD2	few	TRBV6-2/TRBV6-3	TRBJ2-2
TGTGCCAGCATTAGAAGGGGTAGCAATCAGCCCCAGCATTTT	CASIRRGSNQPQHF	.	.	TRBV6-5	TRBJ1-5
TGTGCCAGCAGCCCTCTCGGGGGTTTCGCAGATACGCAGTATTTT	CASSPLGGFADTQYF	.	.	TRBV5-5	TRBJ2-3
TGTGCCAGCAGGAGGACAGGGGGCAGAGGAGGCTACACCTTC	CASRRTGGRGGYTF	TRBD1	once	TRBV27	TRBJ1-2
TGTGCCAGCAGTGAAGATAGCTTCCCGCCGGCCATACGAATCACAGATACGCAGTATTTT	CASSEDSFPPAIRITDTQYF	.	.	TRBV2	TRBJ2-3
TGTGCCAGCAGCCCTGGGACTGCGAACACTGAAGCTTTCTTT	CASSPGTANTEAFF	.	.	TRBV7-9	TRBJ1-1
TGTGCCAGCAGCCCCCCCCCAACTAGTTTTCACAATGAGCAGTTCTTC	CASSPPPTSFHNEQFF	.	.	TRBV7-9	TRBJ2-1
TGTGCCAGCTCACCCCCAGCGGGAGGGCGGAATGAGCAGTTCTTC	CASSPPAGGRNEQFF	TRBD2	.	TRBV18	TRBJ2-1
TGTGCCAGCAGTCAGGGGACTAGGGCCTCCGAGCAGTACTTC	CASSQGTRASEQYF	TRBD2	.	TRBV6-6	TRBJ2-7
TGTGCCAGCAGGCGCTCCGGGGGGAACACTGAAGCTTTCTTT	CASRRSGGNTEAFF	.	.	TRBV5-8	TRBJ1-1
TGCGCCAGCAGCCTCAGTCTACATCTGAGAGGTGAGCAGTTCTTC	CASSLSLHLRGEQFF	.	few	TRBV4-1	TRBJ2-1
TGCGCCAGCAGCTTACGAGCGGGAGTTGGTAATGAGCAGTTCTTC	CASSLRAGVGNEQFF	TRBD2	.	TRBV5-1	TRBJ2-1
TGTGCCAGCAGTCCCCCCGGGACAGCAATCACCGGGGAGCTGTTTTTT	CASSPPGTAITGELFF	TRBD1	.	TRBV27	TRBJ2-2
TGTGCCAGTAGTATGCGAGGCAGGGGCGGTCAGCCCCAGCATTTT	CASSMRGRGGQPQHF	.	.	TRBV19	TRBJ1-5
TGTGCCAGCAGTCCGTATCAAGCGGGAGAAGAGACCCAGTACTTC	CASSPYQAGEETQYF	TRBD2	.	TRBV6-2/TRBV6-3	TRBJ2-5
TGTGCCAGCAGCCAATGGCCCCGGGAGCTGTTTTTT	CASSQWPRELFF	.	.	TRBV3-1/TRBV3-2	TRBJ2-2
TGTGCCAGCAGCCACGAAGGGGCCCTTAACTATGGCTACACCTTC	CASSHEGALNYGYTF	.	.	TRBV3-1/TRBV3-2	TRBJ1-2
TGCGCCAGCAGCGTGACAGGGTTGGAGACCCAGTACTTC	CASSVTGLETQYF	TRBD1	.	TRBV5-1	TRBJ2-5
TGCGCCAGCAGTGACGGGGGGCGCAGTGAAAAACTGTTTTTT	CASSDGGRSEKLFF	.	.	TRBV10-1	TRBJ1-4
TGTGCCTGGAGCCCATTGTCCTACAATGAGCAGTTCTTC	CAWSPLSYNEQFF	.	.	TRBV30	TRBJ2-1
TGTGCCAGCAGCTTAGATCGGGCAGGGGTCACCGGGGAGCTGTTTTTT	CASSLDRAGVTGELFF	.	.	TRBV11-2	TRBJ2-2